This T cell receptor (beta chain) came from a study of control samples from healthy donors and cancer patients. Profiled with immunoSEQ multiplex PCR; TCRdb holds only in-frame clones, not every one. The sample has about 50,000 clones, less than 95% seen once. Trimming at V came to 3 bases and at J to 2 bases, leaving 6 bases not matched to a gene. The CDR3 has 16 amino acids. Germline CDR1 reads SGHTA; CDR2 reads FQGNSA. This clonotype was obtained from a man aged 25 to 40 in good health. This rearrangement joins TRBV7-2 to TRBJ2-7; 11 nucleotides agree with TRBD1. Specimen: blood. As DNA, the CDR3 is TGTGCCAGCAGCTTTAGTCCGGGACAGGGGGCCTACGAGCAGTACTTC. This encodes CASSFSPGQGAYEQYF.